The 30 T cell receptor beta chains reported below all come from one sample, sequenced in a study of blood T cells in healthy people across ages. Alongside a J-beta primer mix, a sample-barcoded 5' primer served in a second PCR lasting about 7 to 12 cycles. TCRdb used MiXCR to reprocess the 5' RACE reads, holding one entry per CDR3 protein. Among about 1.8 million distinct CDR3 sequences listed, around half were seen once. Sequencing input: blood. The receptors originated from a woman aged 40-49 years in good health.

The V and J genes are TRBV5-1 and TRBJ2-5; D is possibly TRBD2 (5 bases). This CDR3 has 13 amino acids. V lost 4 bases to trimming and J lost 5 bases, with 12 bases between them. Germline assignment: CDR1 SGHRS and CDR2 YFSETQ. CDR3 in amino acids: CASSVKEAETQYF. The CDR3 DNA follows: TGCGCCAGCAGCGTGAAGGAGGCGGAGACCCAGTACTTC.

The chain uses TRBV20-1 and TRBJ2-6; D perhaps matches TRBD1 (6 bases). This CDR3 comprises 18 residues. V was trimmed by 1 base and J by 1 base, leaving 17 bases between them. Germline V CDR1 and CDR2: DFQATT, SNEGSKA (reference sequence). The CDR3 sequence is CSARAQSAGESGANVLTF. The CDR3 coding sequence is TGCAGTGCTAGAGCTCAGTCGGCAGGGGAGTCTGGGGCCAACGTCCTGACTTTC.

This chain uses TRBV15 with TRBJ2-1, with TRBD1 matching over 8 bases. This CDR3 is 17 amino acids long. Germline CDR1 is LNHNV and CDR2 is YYDKDF (reference sequence). V lost 5 bases to trimming and J lost 3 bases; unmatched junction nucleotides: 12. CDR3 in amino acids: CATSDSFAGGIYNEQFF. DNA for the CDR3: TGTGCCACCAGCGACTCCTTCGCAGGGGGCATCTACAATGAGCAGTTCTTC.

V and J are TRBV5-6 and TRBJ1-1; D remains ambiguous. Germline-derived CDR1 and CDR2 are SGHDT and YYEEEE. The germline V and J ends were trimmed by 1 base and 7 bases, with 17 bases remaining between them. The CDR3 runs 15 residues. The CDR3 loop is CASSLFRQEVSEAFF. The DNA for the CDR3 is TGTGCCAGCAGCTTGTTCAGACAAGAAGTAAGTGAAGCTTTCTTT.

J is TRBJ2-5 and V is TRBV28; a weak D match, TRBD2 (5 bases). This CDR3 contains 16 residues. Trimming pared 4 bases from V and 2 bases from J, leaving 17 bases between. Germline values: CDR1 MDHEN, CDR2 SYDVKM. In DNA, the CDR3 is TGTGCCAGCAGTTCCTCCGGTAGAGGGTTTCAAGAGACCCAGTACTTC. It codes for CASSSSGRGFQETQYF.

The chain links TRBV6-1 to TRBJ1-2, with 7 positions matching TRBD1. CDR3 size: 15 residues. V lost 3 bases, J lost 8 bases, and 12 bases stayed unmatched. Germline V lookup: CDR1 MNHNS, CDR2 SASEGT. CDR3 region: CASSEFGTDPRGYTF. The CDR3 region has the DNA TGTGCCAGCAGTGAGTTCGGGACAGACCCTCGCGGCTACACCTTC.

The table lists this clonotype with a few counts. This chain connects TRBV20-1 to TRBJ2-7; unclear D gene. The ends were cut back, 0 bases at V and 1 base at J, with 10 bases in the middle. The germline V gene encodes CDR1 DFQATT and CDR2 SNEGSKA (reference sequence). The CDR3 extends over 14 amino acids. The CDR3 DNA is TGCAGTGCTAGAGATGATGGATTTTCCTACGAGCAGTACTTC. Amino acids: CSARDDGFSYEQYF.

The chain is built from TRBV5-6 and TRBJ1-5; D gene uncertain. Between the trimmed V and J ends, which lost 4 bases and 6 bases, there was a span of 11 bases. The germline gives CDR1 SGHDT, CDR2 YYEEEE. The CDR3 spans 13 residues. CDR3 nucleotides: TGTGCCAGCAGCGTTACAACGGGTCAGCCCCAGCATTTT. Translated, it gives CASSVTTGQPQHF.

The V and J genes are TRBV6-2 or TRBV6-3 and TRBJ1-5; 8 bases agree with TRBD1. CDR3 length: 15 amino acids. With 6 bases clipped from V and 4 bases from J, the junction kept 8 bases outside the gene matches. The germline V gene encodes CDR1 MNHEY and CDR2 SVGEGT. CDR3 in DNA: TGTGCCAGCAGCCGCCGGGACAGGAGAAATCAGCCCCAGCATTTT. Its protein product is CASSRRDRRNQPQHF.

The chain recombines TRBV4-2 with TRBJ2-5; 7 nucleotides agree with TRBD1. The CDR3 runs to 15 residues. Germline lookup yields CDR1 LGHNA and CDR2 YNFKEQ. Unmatched junction bases numbered 8, after V lost 2 bases and J lost 5 bases. Here the CDR3 reads CASSQPRQGGETQYF. The CDR3 DNA reads TGTGCCAGCAGCCAACCCCGACAGGGCGGGGAGACCCAGTACTTC.

This clonotype has a handful of counts. The CDR3 nucleotides are TGTGCCAGCAGCCGTACGGACAGTTACAATGAGCAGTTCTTC. Protein product: CASSRTDSYNEQFF. This sequence joins TRBV7-9 and TRBJ2-1; maybe TRBD1 (6 bases). This CDR3 is built from 14 residues. Germline V gene sequence: CDR1 SEHNR, CDR2 FQNEAQ (reference sequence). V was pared by 5 bases and J by 4 bases, with 12 bases between.

With respect to this clonotype: At one of its ends the junction is not consistent with the germline gene, which may arise from a read error. The chain is built from TRBV6-2 or TRBV6-3 and TRBJ2-5, with 8 positions matching TRBD1. The J call may be incorrect, as the DNA end agrees better with TRBJ2-7. The CDR3 runs 15 residues. Germline-derived CDR1 and CDR2 are MNHEY and SVGEGT. This CDR3 reads CAGSFGQGRSYEQYF. The CDR3 coding sequence is TGTGCCGGCAGTTTCGGACAGGGTCGGTCCTACGAGCAGTACTTC.

Written as DNA, the CDR3 is TGTGCCAGCAGCCAAGGGACTAGCGGTTCCGATGAGCAGTTCTTC. Its protein is CASSQGTSGSDEQFF. The chain combines TRBV3-1 with TRBJ2-1; TRBD2 matches at 10 bases. The CDR3 totals 15 residues. Germline V gene sequence: CDR1 LGHDT, CDR2 YNNKEL (reference sequence). After removal of 1 base from V and 8 bases from J, the junction contained 5 bases not matched to a gene.

The V gene is TRBV4-3, the J gene TRBJ2-5; D is unresolved. V was pared by 0 bases and J by 11 bases, with 16 bases between. The germline gives CDR1 LGHNA, CDR2 YSLEER. CDR3 length equals 14 residues. The DNA of the CDR3 is TGCGCCAGCAGCCAAGATTGGTTTGACAATGAGCAGTACTTC. This codes for CASSQDWFDNEQYF.

The CDR3 bases are TGTGCCAGCAGTTTATCCGCGGCAACAGTCCTTCCCTACGAGCAGTACTTC. Translating it yields CASSLSAATVLPYEQYF. This sequence joins TRBV27 and TRBJ2-7; D gene ambiguous. Germline-derived CDR1 and CDR2 are MNHEY and SMNVEV (reference sequence). The CDR3 sequence is 17 residues long. V shed 0 bases and J shed 2 bases, with 17 bases lying between them.

This chain uses TRBV5-1 with TRBJ2-1; TRBD1 matches 9 bases. Trimming cost V 4 bases and J 7 bases; bases outside gene matches: 9. Germline CDR1 reads SGHRS; CDR2 reads YFSETQ. The CDR3 runs to 15 residues. CDR3 bases: TGCGCCAGCAGCGGGACAGGGAGAACATGGAATGAGCAGTTCTTC. The encoded protein is CASSGTGRTWNEQFF. Using reference TRBV5-1 and TRBJ2-1 for the parts outside the CDR3, the full variable domain is KAGVTQTPRYLIKTRGQQVTLSCSPISGHRSVSWYQQTPGQGLQFLFEYFSETQRNKGNFPGRFSGRQFSNSRSEMNVSTLELGDSALYLCASSGTGRTWNEQFFGPGTRLTVL.

This chain links TRBV20-1 with TRBJ2-3, with a possible D match to TRBD2 (6 bases). The germline gives CDR1 DFQATT, CDR2 SNEGSKA (reference sequence). CDR3 length: 15 residues. Trimming removed 5 bases at V and 5 bases at J, with 20 bases between. CDR3 protein: CSACPSAGQGDTQYF. CDR3 in DNA: TGCAGTGCTTGTCCTAGCGCCGGGCAGGGAGATACGCAGTATTTT.

This chain joins TRBV19 and TRBJ2-7; D is unresolved. CDR3 length equals 13 residues. Germline CDR1 reads LNHDA; CDR2 reads SQIVND (reference sequence). Trimming cost V 3 bases and J 0 bases, with 6 bases left between them. In DNA form, the CDR3 reads TGTGCCAGTAGTATGGTTAGCTCCTACGAGCAGTACTTC. Residues: CASSMVSSYEQYF.

The J gene is TRBJ1-1, the V gene TRBV20-1, with D hard to call. The germline V gene encodes CDR1 DFQATT and CDR2 SNEGSKA (reference sequence). The CDR3 runs 15 residues. V lost 3 bases, J lost 1 base, and 15 bases lay in between. Here the CDR3 reads CSASRRTRRNTEAFF. The CDR3 DNA reads as TGCAGTGCTAGTAGAAGGACCAGGAGGAACACTGAAGCTTTCTTT.

The genes are TRBV7-2 and TRBJ2-7; possibly TRBD2 for D (6 bases). V lost 6 bases to trimming and J lost 9 bases, with 12 bases between them. The CDR3 loop spans 11 amino acids. The germline CDR1 and CDR2 sequences are SGHTA and FQGNSA. DNA of the CDR3: TGTGCCAGCAGGGAATCGGGACTGCAGTACTTC. This codes for CASRESGLQYF.

The chain is built from TRBV7-2 and TRBJ1-5; D not resolved. This CDR3 is 14 amino acids long. Trimming shortened V by 2 bases and J by 4 bases, and 9 bases separated the two germline ends. CDR1 is SGHTA, CDR2 FQGNSA, per germline. In DNA, the CDR3 is TGTGCCAGCAGCTTATACGTGGGTAATCAGCCCCAGCATTTT. Its protein product is CASSLYVGNQPQHF.

This clonotype was picked up a small number of times. V gene TRBV10-3 combines with J gene TRBJ2-7; D is ambiguous. CDR3 length equals 13 residues. The V gene's germline CDR1 is ENHRY and CDR2 SYGVKD. Trimming left V 5 bases short and J 3 bases short, with 11 bases between. This chain's CDR3 is CAISSVVGYEQYF. DNA for the CDR3: TGTGCCATCAGTTCGGTGGTGGGCTACGAGCAGTACTTC.

The V gene is TRBV28, the J gene TRBJ1-1; possible D gene TRBD1, 6 bases. V was cut by 2 bases and J by 7 bases, with 11 bases left in between. This CDR3 has 13 residues. Germline V gene data show CDR1 as MDHEN and CDR2 as SYDVKM. The CDR3 spells CASSLRGASEAFF. CDR3 DNA sequence: TGTGCCAGCAGTTTACGGGGGGCCAGTGAAGCTTTCTTT.

This clonotype appeared once. In DNA, the CDR3 is TGTGCCAGCAGCCAAGGGATCGCCTCAGGGAGGGAGGCTGGCTACACCTTC. Translated, it gives CASSQGIASGREAGYTF. This chain joins TRBV3-1 and TRBJ1-2; tentatively, D is TRBD1 (5 bases). The germline CDR1 and CDR2 sequences are LGHDT and YNNKEL (reference sequence). The CDR3 is 17 amino acids. Trimming removed 1 base from V and 7 bases from J, with 22 bases in between.

The V and J genes are TRBV11-2 and TRBJ2-7; 9 positions agree with TRBD1. Trimming cost V 6 bases and J 2 bases; bases outside gene matches: 8. The CDR3 is 15 residues long. CDR1 and CDR2 from the germline V gene are SGHAT and FQNNGV. CDR3 amino acids: CASRPGTGQAYEQYF. CDR3 nucleotides: TGTGCCAGCAGACCAGGGACAGGGCAAGCCTACGAGCAGTACTTC.

This clonotype appeared once. The junction departs from the called germline gene at one end, perhaps through a read error. This rearrangement joins TRBV16 to TRBJ2-7; D is unresolved. Germline values: CDR1 KGHSY, CDR2 FQNENV. The CDR3 is made up of 14 amino acids. This chain's CDR3 is CASSQSSTSSEQYF. CDR3 nucleotides: TGTGCCAGCAGCCAATCAAGTACATCCTCCGAGCAGTACTTC.

This clonotype was seen a handful of times. The rearrangement links TRBV12-3 or TRBV12-4 to TRBJ2-5, with D tentatively TRBD2 (5 bases). V lost 7 bases, J lost 7 bases, and 16 bases lay in between. This CDR3 is 13 amino acids long. The CDR3 DNA reads as TGTGCCAGCAACCCGGACCGAGGGAGGACCCAGTACTTC. Amino acids: CASNPDRGRTQYF.

V is TRBV15 and J is TRBJ2-3; tentatively, D is TRBD1 or TRBD2 (5 bases each). The CDR3 has 14 residues. V gave up 5 bases and J gave up 2 bases, with 11 bases separating them. Germline values: CDR1 LNHNV, CDR2 YYDKDF (reference sequence). CDR3 DNA sequence: TGTGCCACCAGCGGGACCTGGACCACAGATACGCAGTATTTT. Translating it yields CATSGTWTTDTQYF. The variable domain in full, completed from reference TRBV15 and TRBJ2-3, reads DAMVIQNPRYQVTQFGKPVTLSCSQTLNHNVMYWYQQKSSQAPKLLFHYYDKDFNNEADTPDNFQSRRPNTSFCFLDIRSPGLGDTAMYLCATSGTWTTDTQYFGPGTRLTVL.

This sequence joins TRBV5-1 and TRBJ2-5, with D possibly being TRBD2 (5 bases). This CDR3 has 17 amino acids. V dropped 2 bases and J dropped 0 bases, with 17 bases sitting between them. The V gene's germline CDR1 is SGHRS and CDR2 YFSETQ. The CDR3 coding sequence is TGCGCCAGCAGCTTTGGCCCGGGGAGCCCTCACCAAGAGACCCAGTACTTC. This codes for CASSFGPGSPHQETQYF.

This rearrangement joins TRBV6-5 to TRBJ2-5, with TRBD1 identical over 8 bases. Germline CDR1 and CDR2: MNHEY and SVGAGI. V trimming: 2 bases; J trimming: 5 bases; junction bases outside the gene matches: 10. The CDR3 is made up of 16 amino acids. CDR3 coding DNA: TGTGCCAGCAGTTACCGACGGACAGGGACCCTCGAGACCCAGTACTTC. This sequence encodes CASSYRRTGTLETQYF.